The 20 T cell receptor beta chains below all came from one sample that was sequenced in a study of cytomegalovirus exposure and HLA in healthy donors. The table came from immunoSEQ multiplex PCR; TCRdb's copy has only in-frame clones and leaves some out. Of under 200,000 clones in the sample, roughly nine tenths were seen once. Material: PBMCs. The receptors here all came from a woman aged 25 to 45 in good health and CMV-seronegative.

The rearrangement uses TRBV28 and TRBJ1-1; no firm D call. CDR3 length: 16 residues. V shed 6 bases and J shed 0 bases, with 17 bases lying between them. CDR1 and CDR2 (germline): MDHEN, SYDVKM. DNA for the CDR3: TGTGCCAGCAGCCGCATTTCCGGAAACATGAACACTGAAGCTTTCTTT. As protein: CASSRISGNMNTEAFF.

J is TRBJ2-2 and V is TRBV11-1; D call uncertain. The CDR3 length is 12 residues. V lost 1 base and J lost 6, with 3 bases in between. Germline CDR1 SGHAT, CDR2 FQDESV (reference sequence). The CDR3 sequence is CASSLGAGELFF. The CDR3 region has the DNA TGTGCCAGCAGCTTAGGGGCCGGGGAGCTGTTTTTT. The whole variable domain, filled in from reference TRBV11-1 and TRBJ2-2, reads EAEVAQSPRYKITEKSQAVAFWCDPISGHATLYWYRQILGQGPELLVQFQDESVVDDSQLPKDRFSAERLKGVDSTLKIQPAELGDSAMYLCASSLGAGELFFGEGSRLTVL.

The chain joins TRBV9 to TRBJ2-5; TRBD2 agrees at 7 bases. This CDR3 has 16 residues. The germline CDR1 and CDR2 sequences are SGDLS and YYNGEE. The V segment lost 3 bases and the J segment 4 bases; nucleotides outside the gene matches: 12. The CDR3 sequence: CASSADGGSVIETQYF. CDR3 in DNA: TGTGCCAGCAGCGCAGATGGCGGGAGTGTAATAGAGACCCAGTACTTC.

In this sample, this clone turned up once. This chain uses TRBV15 with TRBJ1-1; no definite D call. V was clipped by 0 bases and J by 1 base, with 9 bases between them. The length of the CDR3 is 15 residues. The V gene's germline CDR1 is LNHNV and CDR2 YYDKDF (reference sequence). CDR3 bases: TGTGCCACCAGCAGAGATACGCGGGGGAACACTGAAGCTTTCTTT. Translating gives CATSRDTRGNTEAFF. The full variable domain, in which reference TRBV15 and TRBJ1-1 provide the parts outside the CDR3, is DAMVIQNPRYQVTQFGKPVTLSCSQTLNHNVMYWYQQKSSQAPKLLFHYYDKDFNNEADTPDNFQSRRPNTSFCFLDIRSPGLGDTAMYLCATSRDTRGNTEAFFGQGTRLTVV.

The chain links TRBV6-5 to TRBJ2-7; D is unclear. Germline CDR1 reads MNHEY; CDR2 reads SVGAGI. Trimming stripped 4 bases from V and 9 bases from J, with 10 bases between. CDR3 length: 11 residues. CDR3 region: CASSSPRGQYF. CDR3 DNA sequence: TGTGCCAGCAGTTCCCCCCGAGGGCAGTACTTC.

The chain combines TRBV4-3 with TRBJ2-1; 8 bases are a match to TRBD2. The length of the CDR3 is 18 residues. V lost 0 bases, J lost 4 bases, and 11 bases stayed unmatched. Germline lookup yields CDR1 LGHNA and CDR2 YSLEER. CDR3 sequence: CASSQDRAGAGPYNEQFF. CDR3 DNA: TGCGCCAGCAGCCAAGATCGAGCGGGGGCGGGGCCGTACAATGAGCAGTTCTTC.

The CDR3, as DNA: TGTGCCAGCAGTTCCGGGATCAATGAGCAGTTCTTC. It codes for CASSSGINEQFF. The V and J genes are TRBV27 and TRBJ2-1, with D tentatively TRBD2 (5 bases). Germline V gene data show CDR1 as MNHEY and CDR2 as SMNVEV (reference sequence). The CDR3 runs to 12 residues. V was trimmed by 4 bases and J by 6 bases, leaving 7 bases between them.

The chain uses TRBV4-1 and TRBJ1-4; perhaps TRBD1 as D (6 bases). Germline V gene lookup returns CDR1 MGHRA and CDR2 YSYEKL. The CDR3 is 16 residues long. Trimming pared 1 base from V and 5 bases from J, leaving 14 bases between. The CDR3: CASSQVPAQGNEKLFF. The CDR3, as DNA: TGCGCCAGCAGCCAAGTCCCAGCCCAGGGGAATGAAAAACTGTTTTTT.

In this sample, this clone turned up a few times. The rearrangement links TRBV5-6 to TRBJ1-2, with 8 positions matching TRBD1. Trimming removed 4 bases from V and 7 bases from J; junction bases left unmatched: 6. CDR1 is SGHDT and CDR2 is YYEEEE in the germline V gene. This CDR3 comprises 13 residues. CDR3 amino acids: CASSIGTGGGYTF. The DNA of the CDR3 is TGTGCCAGCAGCATAGGGACAGGCGGTGGCTACACCTTC.

The rearrangement uses TRBV4-3 and TRBJ2-5, with D tentatively TRBD1 or TRBD2 (5 bases each). CDR1 LGHNA and CDR2 YSLEER come from the germline V gene. Trimming shortened V by 1 base and J by 5 bases, and 17 bases separated the two germline ends. The CDR3 is made up of 16 amino acids. The CDR3: CASSQVDGAVGETQYF. The DNA of the CDR3 is TGCGCCAGCAGCCAAGTTGACGGGGCCGTCGGCGAGACCCAGTACTTC.

This sequence joins TRBV9 and TRBJ1-2, with D possibly TRBD1 on 5 matching bases. Per the germline V gene, CDR1 is SGDLS and CDR2 is YYNGEE. The V end lost 4 bases, the J end lost 0 bases, and 10 bases lay between the germline ends. This CDR3 has 14 residues. CDR3 in amino acids: CASSPTGANYGYTF. For the CDR3, the DNA is TGTGCCAGCAGCCCCACAGGAGCTAACTATGGCTACACCTTC.

This rearrangement joins TRBV7-9 to TRBJ1-5; the D is unclear. The germline gives CDR1 SEHNR, CDR2 FQNEAQ (reference sequence). V lost 5 bases and J lost 1, with 15 bases in between. This CDR3 contains 16 residues. The CDR3 is CASSAGPPWSNQPQHF. CDR3 coding DNA: TGTGCCAGCAGCGCAGGCCCCCCCTGGAGCAATCAGCCCCAGCATTTT.

This CDR3 reads CASSTNEVGSDEQYF. The CDR3 region has the DNA TGTGCCAGTAGTACAAATGAGGTGGGAAGCGACGAGCAGTACTTC. This chain links TRBV19 with TRBJ2-7; D remains unclear. Trimming removed 4 bases at V and 5 bases at J, with 18 bases between. Germline V CDR1 and CDR2: LNHDA, SQIVND (reference sequence). The length of the CDR3 is 15 residues.

The chain links TRBV5-1 to TRBJ2-3; D is ambiguous. CDR1 is SGHRS, CDR2 YFSETQ, per germline. The V end lost 2 bases, the J end lost 5 bases, and 9 bases lay between the germline ends. This CDR3 contains 13 residues. CDR3 nucleotide sequence: TGCGCCAGCAGCTTAGACCCGGGAGATACGCAGTATTTT. As protein: CASSLDPGDTQYF.

The genes are TRBV27 and TRBJ1-1; weak D call: TRBD1 (6 bases). CDR1 and CDR2 (germline): MNHEY, SMNVEV (reference sequence). Trimming removed 5 bases at V and 5 bases at J, with 21 bases between. This CDR3 region has 16 residues. CDR3 coding DNA: TGTGCCAGCAGTAAACAGGGCGGATCTAGTATTACTGAAGCTTTCTTT. Amino acids: CASSKQGGSSITEAFF.

The chain joins TRBV19 to TRBJ2-1; the D gene is possibly TRBD2 (5 bases). V was pared by 3 bases and J by 2 bases, with 11 bases between. The length of the CDR3 is 15 residues. CDR1 is LNHDA, CDR2 SQIVND, per germline (reference sequence). CDR3 bases: TGTGCCAGTAGTATTTCTGGCGGGCCCTACAATGAGCAGTTCTTC. Its translation is CASSISGGPYNEQFF.

The chain links TRBV10-2 to TRBJ2-1, with D uncertain. This CDR3 spans 11 amino acids. The germline V gene encodes CDR1 WSHSY and CDR2 SAAADI. Trimming took 3 bases from V and 8 from J, leaving 5 bases between them. CDR3 nucleotide sequence: TGCGCCAGCAGTGAAGGGCATGAGCAGTTCTTC. Protein product: CASSEGHEQFF.

V gene TRBV10-3 combines with J gene TRBJ2-3; 7 bases line up with TRBD2. The V gene end was trimmed by 9 bases and the J gene end by 4 bases; junction bases not matched to a gene: 10. This CDR3 contains 14 residues. The germline V gene has CDR1 ENHRY and CDR2 SYGVKD. CDR3 loop: CAILREFGADTQYF. The DNA of the CDR3 is TGTGCCATACTGCGGGAGTTTGGTGCAGATACGCAGTATTTT.

V and J are TRBV27 and TRBJ1-1, with D perhaps TRBD1 (5 bases). V was trimmed by 0 bases and J by 1 base, leaving 6 bases between them. Germline V gene sequence: CDR1 MNHEY, CDR2 SMNVEV (reference sequence). The CDR3 covers 14 residues. CDR3 sequence (DNA): TGTGCCAGCAGTTTATCTACAGGGAACACTGAAGCTTTCTTT. Encoded protein: CASSLSTGNTEAFF.

The chain uses TRBV7-3 and TRBJ1-2; tentative D call: TRBD1 (6 bases). V dropped 4 bases and J dropped 5 bases, with 17 bases sitting between them. The CDR3 spans 15 residues. CDR1 is SGHTA, CDR2 FQGTGA, per germline. CDR3: CASSSQPGAGYGYTF. CDR3 coding DNA: TGTGCCAGCAGCTCCCAGCCGGGGGCAGGGTATGGCTACACCTTC.